Sequencing of this T cell receptor beta chain was carried out in a study of T cell responses to AZD1222 COVID-19 vaccine. The study, taken as a whole, reports: After the peak T cell response, and only then, were repertoires sampled.

About this clone itself: Its antigen is unidentified.

The assay was immunoSEQ multiplex PCR, and TCRdb's table has in-frame clones only and misses some. The data show 130,000 or so clones, 88% seen once. V was pared by 4 bases and J by 4 bases, with 15 bases between. Germline assignment: CDR1 KGHDR and CDR2 SFDVKD. The CDR3 extends over 15 amino acids. The TCR comes from an adult who received the AZD1222 COVID-19 vaccine. The chain has TRBV24-1 and TRBJ1-2; D is uncertain. Sequenced here: peripheral blood, sampled 28 days after the second AZD1222 dose. CDR3 amino acids: CATSDGPLGGYGYTF. DNA of the CDR3: TGTGCCACCAGTGACGGTCCATTGGGAGGCTATGGCTACACCTTC.